A selection of T cell receptor beta chains follows, all from one sample in a study of blood T cell repertoires in COVID-19. Assay: immunoSEQ multiplex PCR; the TCRdb copy retains only in-frame clones and omits some. The table shows a few hundred thousand clones, with around 87% occurring only once. Specimen: peripheral blood. The source is a man in his 60s with acute or convalescent COVID-19. Both conserved end residues are part of each CDR3. The D gene is left open where the match is weak. A clone size is listed for some rows: how often the clone was seen (once, few, many), or a class if it is expanded.

j_gene: TRBJ2-7; v_gene: TRBV9; d_gene: TRBD2; abundance: .; CDR3nt: TGTGCCAGCAGCGAAGGGACTAGAGCCAGCTACGAGCAGTACTTC; CDR3aa: CASSEGTRASYEQYF
j_gene: TRBJ2-5; v_gene: TRBV7-9; d_gene: .; abundance: .; CDR3nt: TGTGCCAGCAGCTTAGACCCACAGGGAGGGAAAGCGACCCAGTACTTC; CDR3aa: CASSLDPQGGKATQYF
j_gene: TRBJ2-3; v_gene: TRBV6-5; d_gene: .; abundance: .; CDR3nt: TGTGCCAGCAGTACCTCAGGGTTCAAAGGAGATACGCAGTATTTT; CDR3aa: CASSTSGFKGDTQYF
j_gene: TRBJ2-7; v_gene: TRBV6-5; d_gene: .; abundance: .; CDR3nt: TGTGCCAGCAGCACGATAACAGGGCCAGCCTACGAGCAGTACTTC; CDR3aa: CASSTITGPAYEQYF
j_gene: TRBJ2-7; v_gene: TRBV6-5; d_gene: TRBD1; abundance: .; CDR3nt: TGTGCCAGCAGTTCCCGGGACAGGGGGCCTCCATACGAGCAGTACTTC; CDR3aa: CASSSRDRGPPYEQYF
j_gene: TRBJ1-2; v_gene: TRBV28; d_gene: .; abundance: .; CDR3nt: TGTGCCAGCAGGGCCCCAGGGCGCAACGGCTACACCTTC; CDR3aa: CASRAPGRNGYTF
j_gene: TRBJ2-3; v_gene: TRBV19; d_gene: .; abundance: .; CDR3nt: TGTGCCAGTAGTATTCGGGGTAGCACAGATACGCAGTATTTT; CDR3aa: CASSIRGSTDTQYF
j_gene: TRBJ2-5; v_gene: TRBV4-1; d_gene: TRBD2; abundance: .; CDR3nt: TGCGCCAGCAGCCAAGAGGCTAGCGGGGGCCAAGAGACCCAGTACTTC; CDR3aa: CASSQEASGGQETQYF
j_gene: TRBJ2-7; v_gene: TRBV5-1; d_gene: .; abundance: .; CDR3nt: TGCGCCAGCTCCAGGACAGATACCTACGAGCAGTACTTC; CDR3aa: CASSRTDTYEQYF
j_gene: TRBJ1-6; v_gene: TRBV14; d_gene: .; abundance: few; CDR3nt: TGTGCCAGCAGCCAAGATCCCAGGTCACCCCTCCACTTT; CDR3aa: CASSQDPRSPLHF
j_gene: TRBJ2-7; v_gene: TRBV6-5; d_gene: .; abundance: once; CDR3nt: TGTGCCAGCACCACCCAAGGTGGGCCGAAGGACGAGCAGTACTTC; CDR3aa: CASTTQGGPKDEQYF
j_gene: TRBJ2-3; v_gene: TRBV7-3; d_gene: .; abundance: .; CDR3nt: TGTGCCAGCAGCTTATATCCAGGCTCAGATACGCAGTATTTT; CDR3aa: CASSLYPGSDTQYF
j_gene: TRBJ2-3; v_gene: TRBV24-1; d_gene: .; abundance: .; CDR3nt: TGTGCCACCAGTGACTCCCCGACAGCAGATACGCAGTATTTT; CDR3aa: CATSDSPTADTQYF
j_gene: TRBJ2-7; v_gene: TRBV11-2; d_gene: .; abundance: .; CDR3nt: TGTGCCAGCAGCTTAGTAAGGGCCAGGGAATACGAGCAGTACTTC; CDR3aa: CASSLVRAREYEQYF
j_gene: TRBJ2-1; v_gene: TRBV6-4; d_gene: TRBD2; abundance: .; CDR3nt: TGTGCCAGCAGTAGCGGGGGGTTTTACAATGAGCAGTTCTTC; CDR3aa: CASSSGGFYNEQFF
j_gene: TRBJ2-1; v_gene: TRBV9; d_gene: TRBD1; abundance: .; CDR3nt: TGTGCCAGCAGCGTAGCCGGACAGGGGGCTAGGTCCTACAATGAGCAGTTCTTC; CDR3aa: CASSVAGQGARSYNEQFF
j_gene: TRBJ1-1; v_gene: TRBV19; d_gene: TRBD1; abundance: .; CDR3nt: TGTGCCAGTAAAACCGGGACAGGGAACACTGAAGCTTTCTTT; CDR3aa: CASKTGTGNTEAFF
j_gene: TRBJ2-3; v_gene: TRBV6-1; d_gene: .; abundance: .; CDR3nt: TGTGCCAGCAGTGAACGAGGGGATACGCAGTATTTT; CDR3aa: CASSERGDTQYF
j_gene: TRBJ2-7; v_gene: TRBV6-5; d_gene: .; abundance: once; CDR3nt: TGTGCCAGCAGTCCAGGGGCGCGAATGCCGTACGAGCAGTACTTC; CDR3aa: CASSPGARMPYEQYF
j_gene: TRBJ2-5; v_gene: TRBV12-3/TRBV12-4; d_gene: .; abundance: .; CDR3nt: TGTGCCAGCAGTTTAATGGTCGGAGAGACCCAGTACTTC; CDR3aa: CASSLMVGETQYF
j_gene: TRBJ1-4; v_gene: TRBV9; d_gene: .; abundance: .; CDR3nt: TGTGCCAGCAGCGGCCGGGAGGCGGAAAAACTGTTTTTT; CDR3aa: CASSGREAEKLFF
j_gene: TRBJ2-3; v_gene: TRBV9; d_gene: .; abundance: .; CDR3nt: TGTGCCAGCAGCGTAGGACAGCGCACAGATACGCAGTATTTT; CDR3aa: CASSVGQRTDTQYF
j_gene: TRBJ1-1; v_gene: TRBV15; d_gene: TRBD1; abundance: once; CDR3nt: TGTGCCACCAGCAGACACGACAGGGTATACACTGAAGCTTTCTTT; CDR3aa: CATSRHDRVYTEAFF
j_gene: TRBJ1-2; v_gene: TRBV19; d_gene: .; abundance: once; CDR3nt: TGTGCCAGTGGGAGTACCGGGAGAGGCACTTATGGCTACACCTTC; CDR3aa: CASGSTGRGTYGYTF